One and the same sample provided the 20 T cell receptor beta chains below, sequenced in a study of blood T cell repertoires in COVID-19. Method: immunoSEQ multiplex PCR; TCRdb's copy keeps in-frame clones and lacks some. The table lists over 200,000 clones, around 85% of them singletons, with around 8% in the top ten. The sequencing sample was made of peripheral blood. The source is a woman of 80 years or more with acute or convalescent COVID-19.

The CDR3 bases are TGCGCCAGCAGCTTTATAGGACAGTCAGTGGGTTCACCCCTCCACTTT. It codes for CASSFIGQSVGSPLHF. The rearrangement links TRBV5-1 to TRBJ1-6, with TRBD1 as a possible D gene (6 bases). The CDR3 is 16 residues long. With 2 bases removed from V and 9 bases from J, the gap between germline ends came to 18 bases. In germline, CDR1 is SGHRS, CDR2 YFSETQ.

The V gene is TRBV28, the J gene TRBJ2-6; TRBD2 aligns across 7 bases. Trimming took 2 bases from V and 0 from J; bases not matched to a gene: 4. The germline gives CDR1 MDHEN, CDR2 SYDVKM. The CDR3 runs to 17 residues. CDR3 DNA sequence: TGTGCCAGCAGTTTAGGGGAGGGGAACTCTGGGGCCAACGTCCTGACTTTC. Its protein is CASSLGEGNSGANVLTF. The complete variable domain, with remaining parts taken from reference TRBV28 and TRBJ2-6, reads DVKVTQSSRYLVKRTGEKVFLECVQDMDHENMFWYRQDPGLGLRLIYFSYDVKMKEKGDIPEGYSVSREKKERFSLILESASTNQTSMYLCASSLGEGNSGANVLTFGAGSRLTVL.

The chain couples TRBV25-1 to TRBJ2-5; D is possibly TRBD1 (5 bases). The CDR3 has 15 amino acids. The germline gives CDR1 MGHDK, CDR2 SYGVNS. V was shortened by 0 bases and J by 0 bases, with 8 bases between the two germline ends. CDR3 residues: CASSEYKGYQETQYF. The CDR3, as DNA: TGTGCCAGCAGTGAATATAAGGGGTACCAAGAGACCCAGTACTTC.

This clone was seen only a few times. The CDR3 here is CASSLPGGWETQYF. Here the CDR3 DNA reads TGTGCCAGCTCCCTTCCAGGGGGCTGGGAGACCCAGTACTTC. V gene TRBV18 combines with J gene TRBJ2-5, with 8 bases that match TRBD1. The CDR3 has 14 amino acids. Germline V CDR1 and CDR2: KGHSH, LQKENI. Trimming cost V 6 bases and J 5 bases; bases outside gene matches: 8.

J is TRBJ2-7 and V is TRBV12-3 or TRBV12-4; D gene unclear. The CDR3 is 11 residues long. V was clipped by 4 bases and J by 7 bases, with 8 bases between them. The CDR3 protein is CASSSYVEQYF. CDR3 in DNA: TGTGCCAGCAGTTCCTATGTGGAGCAGTACTTC.

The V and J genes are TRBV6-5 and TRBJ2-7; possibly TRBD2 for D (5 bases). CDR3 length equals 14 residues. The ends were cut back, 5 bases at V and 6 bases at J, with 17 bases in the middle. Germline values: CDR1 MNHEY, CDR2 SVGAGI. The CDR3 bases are TGTGCCAGCAGTCCCTACCCGGGAATCTCCGAGCAGTACTTC. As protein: CASSPYPGISEQYF.

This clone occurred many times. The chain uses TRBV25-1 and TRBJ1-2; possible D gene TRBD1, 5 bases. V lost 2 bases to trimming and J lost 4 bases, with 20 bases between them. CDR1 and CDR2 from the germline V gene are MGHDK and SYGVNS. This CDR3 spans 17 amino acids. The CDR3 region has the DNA TGTGCCAGCAGTGAAGGGGTGGGGCGGAGAATTTCCTATGGCTACACCTTC. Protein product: CASSEGVGRRISYGYTF.

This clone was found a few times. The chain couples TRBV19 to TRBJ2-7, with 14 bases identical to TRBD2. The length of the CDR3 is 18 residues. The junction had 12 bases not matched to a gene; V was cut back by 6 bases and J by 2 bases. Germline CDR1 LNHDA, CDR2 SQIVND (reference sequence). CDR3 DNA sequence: TGTGCCAGTAGCAACAGTATGGGACTAGCGGGAGTAGCCTACGAGCAGTACTTC. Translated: CASSNSMGLAGVAYEQYF.

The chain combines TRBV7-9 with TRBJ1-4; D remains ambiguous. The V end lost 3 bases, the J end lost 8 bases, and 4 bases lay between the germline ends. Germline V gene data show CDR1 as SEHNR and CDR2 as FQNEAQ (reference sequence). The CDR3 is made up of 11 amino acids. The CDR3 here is CASSFQEKLFF. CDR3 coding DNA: TGTGCCAGCAGCTTCCAGGAAAAACTGTTTTTT. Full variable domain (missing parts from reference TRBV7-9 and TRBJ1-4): DTGVSQNPRHKITKRGQNVTFRCDPISEHNRLYWYRQTLGQGPEFLTYFQNEAQLEKSRLLSDRFSAERPKGSFSTLEIQRTEQGDSAMYLCASSFQEKLFFGSGTQLSVL.

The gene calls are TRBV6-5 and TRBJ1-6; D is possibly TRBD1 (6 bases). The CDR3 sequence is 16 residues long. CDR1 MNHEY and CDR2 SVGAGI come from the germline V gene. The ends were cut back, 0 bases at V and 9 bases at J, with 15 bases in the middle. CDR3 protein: CASSYSSRGEVSPLHF. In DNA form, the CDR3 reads TGTGCCAGCAGTTACTCATCCAGGGGTGAAGTTTCACCCCTCCACTTT.

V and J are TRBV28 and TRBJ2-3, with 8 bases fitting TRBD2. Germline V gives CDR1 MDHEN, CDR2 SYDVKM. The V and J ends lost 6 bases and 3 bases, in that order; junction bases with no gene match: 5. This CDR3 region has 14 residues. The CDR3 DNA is TGTGCCAGCAGCCTTAGCGGGGTAACAGATACGCAGTATTTT. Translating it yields CASSLSGVTDTQYF.

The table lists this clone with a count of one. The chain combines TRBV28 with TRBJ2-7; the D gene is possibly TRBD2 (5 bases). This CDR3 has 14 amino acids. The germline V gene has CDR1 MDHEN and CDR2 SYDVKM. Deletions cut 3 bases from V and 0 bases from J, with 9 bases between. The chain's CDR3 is CASSFGGYSYEQYF. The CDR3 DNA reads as TGTGCCAGCAGTTTTGGCGGGTACTCCTACGAGCAGTACTTC.

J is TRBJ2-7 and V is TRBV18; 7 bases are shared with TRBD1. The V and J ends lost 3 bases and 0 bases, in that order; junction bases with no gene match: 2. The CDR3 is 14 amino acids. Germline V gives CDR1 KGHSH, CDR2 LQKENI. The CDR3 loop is CASSPTGSSYEQYF. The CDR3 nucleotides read TGTGCCAGCTCACCGACAGGGAGCTCCTACGAGCAGTACTTC.

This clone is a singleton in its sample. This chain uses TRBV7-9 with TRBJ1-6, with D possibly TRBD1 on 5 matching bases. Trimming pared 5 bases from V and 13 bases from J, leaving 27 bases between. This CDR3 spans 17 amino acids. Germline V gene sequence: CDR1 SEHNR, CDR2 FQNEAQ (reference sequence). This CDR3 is CASSPEGLLVSLSPLHF. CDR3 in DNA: TGTGCCAGCAGCCCCGAGGGACTGTTGGTCTCCTTATCGCCCCTCCACTTT.

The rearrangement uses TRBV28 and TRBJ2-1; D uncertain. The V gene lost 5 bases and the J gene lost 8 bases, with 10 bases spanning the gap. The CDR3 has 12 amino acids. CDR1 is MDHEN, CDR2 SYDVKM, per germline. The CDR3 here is CASSHLVDEQFF. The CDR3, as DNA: TGTGCCAGCAGTCATTTAGTGGATGAGCAGTTCTTC.

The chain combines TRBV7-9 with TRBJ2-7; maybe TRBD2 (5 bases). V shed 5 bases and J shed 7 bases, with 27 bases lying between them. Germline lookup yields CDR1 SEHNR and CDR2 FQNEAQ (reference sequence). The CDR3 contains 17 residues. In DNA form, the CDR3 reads TGTGCCAGCAGCCATCTCTTTCCGGCTAGCCCCGATGGTGAGCAGTACTTC. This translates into CASSHLFPASPDGEQYF.

CDR3 coding DNA: TGTGCCAGCAGTCCCTTGAGGGATTCACCCCTCCACTTT. It yields the protein CASSPLRDSPLHF. The chain joins TRBV6-5 to TRBJ1-6; D is unclear. Germline V gives CDR1 MNHEY, CDR2 SVGAGI. The CDR3 is made up of 13 amino acids. V was clipped by 5 bases and J by 8 bases, with 10 bases between them.

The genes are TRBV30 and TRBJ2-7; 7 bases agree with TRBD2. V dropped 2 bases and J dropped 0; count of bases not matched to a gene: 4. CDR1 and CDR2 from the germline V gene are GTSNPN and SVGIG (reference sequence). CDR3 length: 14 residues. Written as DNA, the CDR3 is TGTGCCTGGAGTATAGGCGGGAGCTCCTACGAGCAGTACTTC. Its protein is CAWSIGGSSYEQYF.

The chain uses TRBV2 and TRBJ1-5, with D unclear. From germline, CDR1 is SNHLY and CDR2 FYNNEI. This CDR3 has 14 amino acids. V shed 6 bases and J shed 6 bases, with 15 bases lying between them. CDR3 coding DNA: TGTGCCAGCAGGTACAGTCAGCAAAGTCAGCCCCAGCATTTT. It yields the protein CASRYSQQSQPQHF.

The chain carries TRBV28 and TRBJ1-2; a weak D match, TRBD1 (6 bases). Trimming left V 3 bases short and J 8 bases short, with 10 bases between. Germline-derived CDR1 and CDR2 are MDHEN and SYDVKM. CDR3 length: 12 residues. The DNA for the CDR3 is TGTGCCAGCAGTTTGACAGGCCCCGGCTACACCTTC. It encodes CASSLTGPGYTF.